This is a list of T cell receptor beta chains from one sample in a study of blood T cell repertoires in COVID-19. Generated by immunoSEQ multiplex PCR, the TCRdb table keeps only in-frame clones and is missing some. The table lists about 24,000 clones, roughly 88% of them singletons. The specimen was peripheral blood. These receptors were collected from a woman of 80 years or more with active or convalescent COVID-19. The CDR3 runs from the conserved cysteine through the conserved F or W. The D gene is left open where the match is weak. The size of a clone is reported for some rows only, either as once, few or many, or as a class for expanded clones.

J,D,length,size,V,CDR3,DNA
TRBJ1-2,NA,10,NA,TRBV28,CASSQGGYTF,TGTGCCAGCAGCCAGGGGGGCTACACCTTC
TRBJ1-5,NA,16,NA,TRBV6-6,CASREFLVGGNQPQHF,TGTGCCAGCAGGGAATTCCTAGTTGGTGGCAATCAGCCCCAGCATTTT
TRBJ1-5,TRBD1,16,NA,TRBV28,CASSPWTGGSSQPQHF,TGTGCCAGCAGCCCTTGGACAGGGGGAAGCAGTCAGCCCCAGCATTTT
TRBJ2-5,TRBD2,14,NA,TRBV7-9,CASSFSGDQETQYF,TGTGCCAGCAGCTTTAGCGGGGACCAAGAGACCCAGTACTTC
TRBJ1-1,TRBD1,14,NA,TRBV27,CASSSRDRVTEAFF,TGTGCCAGCAGTTCCCGGGACAGGGTCACTGAAGCTTTCTTT
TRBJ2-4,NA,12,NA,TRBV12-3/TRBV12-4,CASSWAKNIQYF,TGTGCCAGCAGTTGGGCGAAAAACATTCAGTACTTC
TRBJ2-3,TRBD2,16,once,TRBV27,CASTPLAGGPPDTQYF,TGTGCCAGCACCCCACTAGCGGGAGGGCCGCCAGATACGCAGTATTTT
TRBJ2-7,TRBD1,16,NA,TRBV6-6,CASRGWPDRGTYEQYF,TGTGCCAGCAGGGGGTGGCCAGACAGGGGAACCTACGAGCAGTACTTC
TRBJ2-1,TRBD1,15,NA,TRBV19,CASSIGGQAANEQFF,TGTGCCAGTAGTATAGGGGGACAGGCGGCCAATGAGCAGTTCTTC
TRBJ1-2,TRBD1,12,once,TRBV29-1,CSALRQGVGYTF,TGCAGCGCCTTAAGGCAGGGGGTAGGCTACACCTTC
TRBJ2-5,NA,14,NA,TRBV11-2,CASSVQGHQETQYF,TGTGCCAGCAGCGTCCAGGGGCACCAAGAGACCCAGTACTTC
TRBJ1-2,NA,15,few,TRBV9,CASSAPGRENYGYTF,TGTGCCAGCAGCGCCCCAGGACGGGAGAACTATGGCTACACCTTC
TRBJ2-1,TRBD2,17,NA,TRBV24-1,CATSDQGTSGRIGEQFF,TGTGCCACCAGTGACCAAGGGACTAGCGGGAGGATCGGTGAGCAGTTCTTC
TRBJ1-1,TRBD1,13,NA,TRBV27,CASTTQGGTEAFF,TGTGCCAGCACCACACAGGGGGGGACCGAAGCTTTCTTT
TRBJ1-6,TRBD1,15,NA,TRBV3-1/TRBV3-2,CASSQGQGRGGPLHF,TGTGCCAGCAGCCAAGGACAGGGCCGGGGGGGACCCCTCCACTTT
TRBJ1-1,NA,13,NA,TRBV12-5,CASVPTGNTEAFF,TGTGCTAGTGTTCCGACGGGAAACACTGAAGCTTTCTTT
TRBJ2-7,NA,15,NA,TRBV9,CASSVEARQPYEQYF,TGTGCCAGCAGCGTAGAAGCGAGGCAACCCTACGAGCAGTACTTC
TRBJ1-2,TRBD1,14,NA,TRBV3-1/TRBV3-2,CASSQVAGGDGYTF,TGTGCCAGCAGCCAAGTAGCAGGGGGTGATGGCTACACCTTC
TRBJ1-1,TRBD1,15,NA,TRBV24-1,CATSDPDRGNTEAFF,TGTGCCACCAGTGACCCGGACAGGGGGAACACTGAAGCTTTCTTT
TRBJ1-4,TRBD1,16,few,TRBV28,CASSTQTGAGGEKLFF,TGTGCCAGCAGTACCCAGACAGGGGCTGGGGGCGAAAAACTGTTTTTT